A single sample is the source of the 2 T cell receptor beta chains below, sequenced in a study of cytomegalovirus exposure and HLA in healthy donors. Repertoires were generated with immunoSEQ multiplex PCR, while TCRdb's copy carries only in-frame clones and drops some. There are approximately 65,000 clones in the sample; 94% occur only once, and over 0.8% lies in the top ten. The sequencing sample was made of PBMCs. The source of these receptors is a woman aged 18 to 35 in good health and CMV-seronegative.

The CDR3 DNA follows: TGTGCCAGCAGTGTGAACAGGGGCCAAGAGACCCAGTACTTC. Its translation is CASSVNRGQETQYF. This chain links TRBV2 with TRBJ2-5; TRBD1 agrees at 7 bases. The CDR3 contains 14 residues. The V segment lost 4 bases and the J segment 1 base; nucleotides outside the gene matches: 3. The germline CDR1 and CDR2 sequences are SNHLY and FYNNEI.

The chain combines TRBV19 with TRBJ2-3; the D gene is possibly TRBD2 (5 bases). V lost 2 bases and J 1 base, leaving 7 bases between the germline ends. The CDR3 is 14 residues long. The germline CDR1 and CDR2 sequences are LNHDA and SQIVND (reference sequence). The CDR3 nucleotides are TGTGCCAGTAGTATACGGCGGGGCACAGATACGCAGTATTTT. It specifies CASSIRRGTDTQYF.